This is a list of T cell receptor beta chains from one sample in a study of blood T cell repertoires in COVID-19. Some clones are missing from TCRdb's copy, which holds only in-frame ones; the method was immunoSEQ multiplex PCR. The repertoire holds around 150,000 clones, about nine tenths seen once, with less than 2.5% in the top ten. What was sequenced was peripheral blood. The receptors originated from a man younger than 35 with acute or convalescent COVID-19. The CDR3 runs from the conserved cysteine through the conserved F or W. D genes are given only for firm matches. Expanded clones are given a class, and other clones once, few, many or no size at all.

J: TRBJ2-2
V: TRBV27
D: TRBD1
size: NA
CDR3: CASSRQGQGLTGELFF
DNA: TGTGCCAGCAGTCGCCAGGGACAGGGATTAACCGGGGAGCTGTTTTTT

J: TRBJ1-3
V: TRBV18
D: TRBD1
size: NA
CDR3: CASSGQDTFSGNTIYF
DNA: TGTGCCAGCTCAGGACAGGACACCTTCTCTGGAAACACCATATATTTT

J: TRBJ2-4
V: TRBV2
D: NA
size: NA
CDR3: CASSETEGKNIQYF
DNA: TGTGCCAGCAGTGAAACCGAGGGCAAAAACATTCAGTACTTC

J: TRBJ1-5
V: TRBV13
D: NA
size: NA
CDR3: CASSLGTGGNQPQHF
DNA: TGTGCCAGCAGCTTAGGAACAGGAGGCAATCAGCCCCAGCATTTT

J: TRBJ1-2
V: TRBV9
D: NA
size: NA
CDR3: CASTGVSYGYTF
DNA: TGTGCCAGCACGGGAGTTTCCTATGGCTACACCTTC

J: TRBJ1-5
V: TRBV7-2
D: TRBD1
size: NA
CDR3: CASSSGQGGQPQHF
DNA: TGTGCCAGCAGCTCGGGACAGGGGGGACAGCCCCAGCATTTT

J: TRBJ2-1
V: TRBV5-4
D: TRBD1
size: NA
CDR3: CASSLDTDREQFF
DNA: TGTGCCAGCAGCTTGGATACGGACAGGGAGCAGTTCTTC

J: TRBJ1-3
V: TRBV25-1
D: TRBD1
size: NA
CDR3: CASSDPGTGVINTIYF
DNA: TGTGCCAGCAGCGACCCCGGGACAGGGGTGATAAACACCATATATTTT

J: TRBJ1-2
V: TRBV4-2
D: TRBD1
size: NA
CDR3: CASSRPDRVDYGYTF
DNA: TGTGCCAGCAGCCGACCGGACAGGGTTGACTATGGCTACACCTTC

J: TRBJ2-7
V: TRBV24-1
D: TRBD2
size: NA
CDR3: CATSDDPGGEQYF
DNA: TGTGCCACCAGTGATGACCCGGGGGGCGAGCAGTACTTC

J: TRBJ1-1
V: TRBV9
D: TRBD1
size: once
CDR3: CASSVGGQGAGEAFF
DNA: TGTGCCAGCAGCGTAGGAGGACAGGGGGCCGGTGAAGCTTTCTTT

J: TRBJ1-5
V: TRBV7-9
D: TRBD1
size: NA
CDR3: CASSLVIGTGGNQPQHF
DNA: TGTGCCAGCAGCTTAGTGATTGGGACAGGGGGCAATCAGCCCCAGCATTTT

J: TRBJ2-1
V: TRBV18
D: NA
size: NA
CDR3: CASSPEKAGTPAEQFF
DNA: TGTGCCAGCTCACCAGAAAAAGCGGGTACACCCGCTGAGCAGTTCTTC

J: TRBJ1-1
V: TRBV4-1
D: NA
size: NA
CDR3: CASSQDPDTEAFF
DNA: TGCGCCAGCAGCCAAGATCCTGACACTGAAGCTTTCTTT

J: TRBJ1-3
V: TRBV10-2
D: NA
size: NA
CDR3: CASSEVAGATGNTIYF
DNA: TGCGCCAGCAGTGAGGTAGCGGGGGCGACGGGAAACACCATATATTTT

J: TRBJ2-1
V: TRBV27
D: NA
size: NA
CDR3: CASRWREGGYNEQFF
DNA: TGTGCCAGCAGGTGGAGGGAGGGGGGATACAATGAGCAGTTCTTC

J: TRBJ1-1
V: TRBV5-1
D: NA
size: NA
CDR3: CASSFQGGGTEAFF
DNA: TGCGCCAGCAGCTTTCAAGGGGGTGGCACTGAAGCTTTCTTT

J: TRBJ2-5
V: TRBV15
D: TRBD1
size: NA
CDR3: CATSLTGVGQETQYF
DNA: TGTGCCACCAGCCTGACAGGGGTAGGGCAAGAGACCCAGTACTTC

J: TRBJ2-7
V: TRBV19
D: NA
size: NA
CDR3: CASSIGAGGQTYEQYF
DNA: TGTGCCAGTAGTATTGGGGCGGGGGGACAGACCTACGAGCAGTACTTC

J: TRBJ2-3
V: TRBV19
D: NA
size: NA
CDR3: CASSIGPAEYTDTQYF
DNA: TGTGCCAGTAGTATCGGTCCAGCGGAATACACAGATACGCAGTATTTT

J: TRBJ1-1
V: TRBV5-1
D: TRBD1
size: NA
CDR3: CASSRDRGATEAFF
DNA: TGCGCCAGCAGCAGGGACAGGGGAGCCACTGAAGCTTTCTTT

J: TRBJ1-6
V: TRBV10-3
D: NA
size: NA
CDR3: CAISVGSPGNSPLHF
DNA: TGTGCCATCAGTGTAGGCAGCCCGGGAAATTCACCCCTCCACTTT